The present T cell receptor beta chain was sequenced within a study of shared clonotypes between healthy human individuals. Points on this clone: As yet, its antigen is unknown.

Germline V gene lookup returns CDR1 SNHLY and CDR2 FYNNEI. The CDR3 runs to 14 residues. J lost 5 bases, V lost 2 bases, and 6 bases had no gene match. Overall study findings and caveats: Across subsets, estimated richness was generally greater for naive than for memory populations.

Clones were sequenced by immunoSEQ multiplex PCR, and TCRdb holds only the in-frame ones, with some missing. This sample has approximately 95,000 clones, with about two thirds found just once. Source material: memory CD8+ T cells sorted from blood. Specified subset: CD45RO+ cells pooled with CCR7-negative TemRA cells. This chain links TRBV2 with TRBJ2-7, with 7 bases that match TRBD2. The clonotype originates from a man aged 25 to 40 in good health. In DNA form, the CDR3 reads TGTGCCAGCAGTGAAACTCGGGGAGGGCACGAGCAGTACTTC. Residues: CASSETRGGHEQYF.